The next 5 T cell receptor beta chains were all read from a single sample in a study of T cell responses to AZD1222 COVID-19 vaccine. The repertoire was sequenced with immunoSEQ multiplex PCR; TCRdb's copy has only in-frame clones and lacks some. Here the sample spans 80,000 or so clones, approximately 90% being singletons. The input for sequencing was peripheral blood, taken on day 0 of MenACWY control vaccination. Receptors originate from an adult in good health.

This rearrangement joins TRBV18 to TRBJ2-7; either TRBD1 or TRBD2 may fit D (6 bases each). V was cut by 3 bases and J by 5 bases, with 8 bases left in between. The germline V gene encodes CDR1 KGHSH and CDR2 LQKENI. The CDR3 is made up of 12 amino acids. The CDR3 sequence: CASSPRGDEQYF. The CDR3 region has the DNA TGTGCCAGCTCACCGAGGGGGGACGAGCAGTACTTC.

The V call is TRBV28, the J call TRBJ1-1; 7 bases fit TRBD1. The ends lost 3 bases at V and 3 bases at J; junction bases unmatched: 1. This CDR3 contains 13 residues. Germline V gives CDR1 MDHEN, CDR2 SYDVKM. The CDR3 loop is CASSFQGDTEAFF. In DNA form, the CDR3 reads TGTGCCAGCAGTTTTCAGGGGGACACTGAAGCTTTCTTT.

The chain employs TRBV5-4 and TRBJ2-5; TRBD1 agrees at 11 bases. CDR3 size: 16 residues. Germline V gene lookup returns CDR1 SGHNT and CDR2 YYREEE (reference sequence). Trimming removed 4 bases from V and 4 bases from J; junction bases left unmatched: 9. The CDR3 here is CASSTRTGGDAETQYF. CDR3 DNA sequence: TGTGCCAGCAGCACACGGACAGGGGGCGATGCAGAGACCCAGTACTTC.

This chain connects TRBV12-3 or TRBV12-4 to TRBJ1-5; the match to TRBD1 covers 7 bases. V was clipped by 6 bases and J by 5 bases; unmatched bases: 4. The CDR3 spans 13 residues. In DNA, the CDR3 is TGTGCCAGCAGCCCCCAGGGGGATCAGCCCCAGCATTTT. Its protein product is CASSPQGDQPQHF.

Here the CDR3 DNA reads TGTGCCAGCAGTCCGCTAGCGGGAGTATTTGATGAGCAGTTCTTC. Encoded protein: CASSPLAGVFDEQFF. This sequence joins TRBV6-5 and TRBJ2-1, with 10 bases that match TRBD2. V shed 5 bases and J 8 bases; nucleotides not matched to a gene: 9. This CDR3 is 15 amino acids long. Germline lookup yields CDR1 MNHEY and CDR2 SVGAGI.